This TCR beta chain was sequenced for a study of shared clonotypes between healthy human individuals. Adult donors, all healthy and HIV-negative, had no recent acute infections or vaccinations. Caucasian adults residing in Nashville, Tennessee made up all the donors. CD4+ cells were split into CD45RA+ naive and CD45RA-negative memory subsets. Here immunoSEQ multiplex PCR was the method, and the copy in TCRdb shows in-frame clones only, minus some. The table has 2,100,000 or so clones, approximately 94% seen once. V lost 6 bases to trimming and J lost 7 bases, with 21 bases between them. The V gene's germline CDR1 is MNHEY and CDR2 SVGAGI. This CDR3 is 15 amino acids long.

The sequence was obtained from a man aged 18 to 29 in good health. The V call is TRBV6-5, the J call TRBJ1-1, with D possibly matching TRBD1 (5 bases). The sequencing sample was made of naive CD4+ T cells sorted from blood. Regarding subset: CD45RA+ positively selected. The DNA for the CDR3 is TGTGCCAGCAGACCCTCCGGGACGGACAATGGTGAAGCTTTCTTT. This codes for CASRPSGTDNGEAFF.